This T cell receptor beta chain was captured in a study of immune heterogeneity within non-small cell lung tumors (dated by TCRdb to about 2018). For the study in its entirety: By histology, a few squamous cell carcinomas, 10 non-squamous carcinomas and 1 tumor not otherwise specified were included. To examine intratumoral immune heterogeneity, the study used whole-exome sequencing, RNA-seq and TCR beta repertoire sequencing on multiple spatially distinct regions of each NSCLC tumor. Binding of neoantigens to the HLA alleles of each patient was predicted with netMHCpan-3.0 for mutant peptides of 8 to 11 amino acids. TCR repertoire analysis included 55 to 65 tumor loci from approximately 15 patients, whereas transcriptome data included only about 45 loci from 12 patients.

For the TCR template, genomic DNA was extracted from bulk tumor tissue, and approximately 640 ng of gDNA was amplified for each sample. During surgery, multiple biopsies were taken from each primary tumor, with sampling sites spaced as far apart as possible within the tumor mass. The study cohort was described as untreated, and patients were newly diagnosed NSCLC cases undergoing curative surgery. Donors were about 16 newly diagnosed non-small cell lung cancer patients undergoing surgery with curative intent. Resected tumor masses were reviewed by two independent pathologists. Only DNA and RNA samples of high quality went on to sequencing. Study-level results and caveats: High-frequency TCR beta clonotypes were largely distinct between individual patients. A moderate positive correlation (R 0.3 to 0.35), which was statistically significant, linked local T-cell repertoire clonality to local tumor mutational burden. Within a patient, identical dominant CDR3B clonotypes were found to recur across loci, yet unique high-frequency clones were also harbored in different tumor locations.

The TCR beta CDR3 region was amplified with a multiplex PCR system, in which a first round of 9 to 11 cycles was run using 32 V-gene forward and 13 J-gene reverse primers. The first PCR round used a QIAGEN Multiplex PCR Kit, and the primer sequences were filed in Chinese patent CN105087789A. Illumina universal primers were attached in a second round of PCR run with the Phusion High-Fidelity PCR Kit. Sequencing of the TCR libraries was done on the Illumina HiSeq X Ten platform in paired-end mode with a 151 bp read length. On the study's bioinformatics: Reads lacking multiplex PCR primers were removed with Cutadapt, read pairs were merged with PEAR, and CDR3 regions were called with MiXCR default settings. Shannon entropy measured repertoire diversity, while clonality was calculated as one minus the Shannon entropy divided by the ln of the count of productive unique sequences. Clonotypes present at frequencies of at least 0.5% were defined as dominant or high-frequency T-cell clones. TCRdb reworked the public reads: Q25 trimming with fastp, MiXCR clone assembly, productive beta chains retained. Rows with a matching CDR3 protein are joined into one entry that keeps the most common DNA and genes. The V and J calls shown here were made by TCRdb, not taken from the authors' results. For this sample there are around 16,000 distinct CDR3 sequences; less than 35% appear just once. Jointly, the top ten make up less than 5% of the sample.

Its CDR3 holds 13 amino acids, cysteine through phenylalanine. Just the 39-base CDR3 DNA is kept, in frame starting at base 1. V loses 3 bases of germline sequence and J loses 6 bases, and the interval between the two ends is 10 bases. As encoded in the germline V gene, CDR1 is SGHTA while CDR2 is FQGTGA. Ten or more counts support this clonotype. What antigen it recognizes has not been identified. Base qualities are not recorded, but no much larger clone differs from it by a single base. Recombination linked TRBV7-3 to TRBJ2-3, and TRBD2 may be the D gene, going by 6 matching bases. This TCR came from a man between 40 and 49 years old with non-small cell lung cancer. What was sequenced was lung tumor tissue. DNA sequence: TGTGCCAGCAGCTTTGACGCGGGGGATACGCAGTATTTT. This yields the protein CASSFDAGDTQYF.